This T cell receptor beta chain was sequenced during a study of molecular identifiers for immune sequencing clone quantification. This clonotype showed up just a few times. Its antigen is unknown. Germline CDR1 and CDR2: SGHVS and FNYEAQ. This CDR3 comprises 16 residues. J lost 0 bases, V lost 5 bases, and 8 bases had no gene match. Study-level results: Over 99% of effector molecules, but under 1% in naive cells, were held by clones with more than 20 RNA copies. Among around 1 million naive cells, spiked Jurkat TCR RNA from a single cell was reportedly detectable. Shared barcodes on identical TCR molecules could underestimate the sizes of highly expanded clones.

Listed TCR primers, together with previously described methods, were used for the bulk TCR libraries. TCRdb ran MiXCR on the PCR reads and lists one entry per CDR3 protein. This sample has more than 450,000 distinct CDR3 sequences, with about a fifth found just once. V and J are TRBV7-6 and TRBJ2-3; 7 bases agree with TRBD1. Sequencing was performed on naive CD8+ T cells from blood, with Jurkat cell RNA spiked in. As for subset: FACS-sorted CD8+CD4-CCR7+CD45RA+ naive T cells. The sequence was collected from a human donor in good health. Some libraries in this study had Jurkat cell RNA spiked in. CDR3 nucleotides: TGTGCCAGCAGCACCGGGACAGACTCTAGCACAGATACGCAGTATTTT. It translates to CASSTGTDSSTDTQYF.